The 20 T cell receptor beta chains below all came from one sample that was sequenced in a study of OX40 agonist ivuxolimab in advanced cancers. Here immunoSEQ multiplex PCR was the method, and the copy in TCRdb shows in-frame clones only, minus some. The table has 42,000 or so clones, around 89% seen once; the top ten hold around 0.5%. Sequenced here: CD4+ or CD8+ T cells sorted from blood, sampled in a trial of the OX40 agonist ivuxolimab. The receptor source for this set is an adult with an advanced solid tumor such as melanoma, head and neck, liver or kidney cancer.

CDR3 bases: TGCGCCAGCAGCCCGGGGAGGGACACCATCCAAGAGACCCAGTACTTC. This gives the protein CASSPGRDTIQETQYF. The J gene is TRBJ2-5, the V gene TRBV5-1, with D perhaps TRBD2 (7 bases). This CDR3 is 16 amino acids long. Germline values: CDR1 SGHRS, CDR2 YFSETQ. V dropped 4 bases and J dropped 1 base, with 17 bases sitting between them.

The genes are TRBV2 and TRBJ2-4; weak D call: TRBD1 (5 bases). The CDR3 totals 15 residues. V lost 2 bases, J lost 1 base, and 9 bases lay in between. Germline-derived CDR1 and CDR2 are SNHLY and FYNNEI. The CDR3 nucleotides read TGTGCCAGCAGTGAACGCCGACAGGCCAAAAACATTCAGTACTTC. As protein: CASSERRQAKNIQYF.

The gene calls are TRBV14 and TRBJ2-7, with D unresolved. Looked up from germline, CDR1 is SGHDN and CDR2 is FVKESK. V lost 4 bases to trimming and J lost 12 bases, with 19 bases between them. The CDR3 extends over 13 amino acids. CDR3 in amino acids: CASSRGSWGKSYF. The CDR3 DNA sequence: TGTGCCAGCAGCCGGGGTTCATGGGGTAAATCGTACTTC.

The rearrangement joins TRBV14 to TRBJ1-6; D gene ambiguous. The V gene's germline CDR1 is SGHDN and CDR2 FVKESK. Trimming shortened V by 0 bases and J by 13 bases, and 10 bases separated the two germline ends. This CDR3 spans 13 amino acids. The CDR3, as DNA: TGTGCCAGCAGCCAAGATGGTCGGGCCCCCCTCCACTTT. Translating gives CASSQDGRAPLHF.

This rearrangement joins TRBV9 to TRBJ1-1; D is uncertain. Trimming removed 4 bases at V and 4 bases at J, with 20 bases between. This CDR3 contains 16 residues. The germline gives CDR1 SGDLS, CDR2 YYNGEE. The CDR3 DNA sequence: TGTGCCAGCAGCCCTCAGCGGGCAGGCCCCGGCACTGAAGCTTTCTTT. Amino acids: CASSPQRAGPGTEAFF.

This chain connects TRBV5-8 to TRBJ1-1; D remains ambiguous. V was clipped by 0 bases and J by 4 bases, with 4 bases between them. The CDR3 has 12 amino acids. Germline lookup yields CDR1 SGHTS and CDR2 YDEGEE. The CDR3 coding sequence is TGTGCCAGCAGCTTGGTGGCCACTGAAGCTTTCTTT. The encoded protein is CASSLVATEAFF.

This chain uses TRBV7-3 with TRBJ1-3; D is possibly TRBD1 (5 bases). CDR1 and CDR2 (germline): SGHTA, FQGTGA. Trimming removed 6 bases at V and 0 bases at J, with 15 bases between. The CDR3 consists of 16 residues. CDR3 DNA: TGTGCCAGCAGTCGAGGGGCAGCCGACTCTGGAAACACCATATATTTT. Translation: CASSRGAADSGNTIYF.

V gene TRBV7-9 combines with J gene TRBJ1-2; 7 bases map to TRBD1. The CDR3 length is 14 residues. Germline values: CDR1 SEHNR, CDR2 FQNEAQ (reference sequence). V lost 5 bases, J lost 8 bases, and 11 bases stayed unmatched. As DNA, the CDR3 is TGTGCCAGCAGCAGTGGACAGGCTGGTCGGGGCTACACCTTC. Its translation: CASSSGQAGRGYTF.

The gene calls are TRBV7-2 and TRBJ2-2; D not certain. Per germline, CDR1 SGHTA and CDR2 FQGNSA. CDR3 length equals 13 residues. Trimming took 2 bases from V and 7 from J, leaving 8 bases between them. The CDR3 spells CASSLMGNGELFF. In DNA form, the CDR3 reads TGTGCCAGCAGCTTAATGGGTAACGGGGAGCTGTTTTTT. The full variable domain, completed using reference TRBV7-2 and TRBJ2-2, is GAGVSQSPSNKVTEKGKDVELRCDPISGHTALYWYRQSLGQGLEFLIYFQGNSAPDKSGLPSDRFSAERTGGSVSTLTIQRTQQEDSAVYLCASSLMGNGELFFGEGSRLTVL.

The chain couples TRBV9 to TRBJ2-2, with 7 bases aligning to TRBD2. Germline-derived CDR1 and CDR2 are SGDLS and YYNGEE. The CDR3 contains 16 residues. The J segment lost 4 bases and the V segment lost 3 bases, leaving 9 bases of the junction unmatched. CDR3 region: CASSAFPGGSTGELFF. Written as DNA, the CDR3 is TGTGCCAGCAGCGCCTTCCCGGGGGGTAGCACCGGGGAGCTGTTTTTT.

The CDR3 spells CAISEIGTGGLHEQYF. CDR3 coding DNA: TGTGCCATCAGTGAAATAGGGACAGGGGGATTACACGAGCAGTACTTC. The chain couples TRBV10-3 to TRBJ2-7, with TRBD1 identical over 11 bases. The length of the CDR3 is 16 residues. The J segment lost 5 bases and the V segment lost 3 bases, leaving 9 bases of the junction unmatched. CDR1 is ENHRY, CDR2 SYGVKD, per germline.

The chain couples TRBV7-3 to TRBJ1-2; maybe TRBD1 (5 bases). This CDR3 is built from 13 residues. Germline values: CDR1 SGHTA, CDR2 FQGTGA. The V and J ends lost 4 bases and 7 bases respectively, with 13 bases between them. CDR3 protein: CASSSSGTAGYTF. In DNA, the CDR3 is TGTGCCAGCAGCTCTTCCGGGACCGCTGGCTACACCTTC.

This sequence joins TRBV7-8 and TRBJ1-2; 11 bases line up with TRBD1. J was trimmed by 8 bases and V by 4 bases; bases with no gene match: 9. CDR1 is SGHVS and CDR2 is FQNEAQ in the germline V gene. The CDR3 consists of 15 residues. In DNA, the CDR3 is TGTGCCAGCAGCTCCTGGGGGGACAGGGGGACCGGCTACACCTTC. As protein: CASSSWGDRGTGYTF.

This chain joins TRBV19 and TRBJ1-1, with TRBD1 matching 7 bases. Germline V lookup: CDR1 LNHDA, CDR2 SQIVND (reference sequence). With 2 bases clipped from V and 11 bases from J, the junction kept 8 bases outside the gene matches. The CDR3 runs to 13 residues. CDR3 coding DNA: TGTGCCAGTAGTATACGGGACAGATCCGAGGCTTTCTTT. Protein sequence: CASSIRDRSEAFF.

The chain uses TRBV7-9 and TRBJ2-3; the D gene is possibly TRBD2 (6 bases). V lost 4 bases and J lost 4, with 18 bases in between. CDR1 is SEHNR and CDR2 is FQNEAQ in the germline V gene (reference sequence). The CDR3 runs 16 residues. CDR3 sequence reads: CASSSTRGQAADTQYF. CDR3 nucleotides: TGTGCCAGCAGCTCGACGCGGGGCCAAGCTGCAGATACGCAGTATTTT. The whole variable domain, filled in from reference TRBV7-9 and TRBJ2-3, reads DTGVSQNPRHKITKRGQNVTFRCDPISEHNRLYWYRQTLGQGPEFLTYFQNEAQLEKSRLLSDRFSAERPKGSFSTLEIQRTEQGDSAMYLCASSSTRGQAADTQYFGPGTRLTVL.

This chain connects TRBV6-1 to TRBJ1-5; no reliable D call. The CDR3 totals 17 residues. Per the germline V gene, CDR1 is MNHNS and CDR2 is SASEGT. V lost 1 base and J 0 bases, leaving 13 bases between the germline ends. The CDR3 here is CASSEGRNIYSNQPQHF. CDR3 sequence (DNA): TGTGCCAGCAGTGAAGGAAGGAACATCTATAGCAATCAGCCCCAGCATTTT.

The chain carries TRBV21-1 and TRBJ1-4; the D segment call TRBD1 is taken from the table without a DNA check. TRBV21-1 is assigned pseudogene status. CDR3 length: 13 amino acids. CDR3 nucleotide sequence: TGTGCCAGCAGAAGTGACAGCTATGAAAAACTGTTTTTT. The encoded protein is CASRSDSYEKLFF.

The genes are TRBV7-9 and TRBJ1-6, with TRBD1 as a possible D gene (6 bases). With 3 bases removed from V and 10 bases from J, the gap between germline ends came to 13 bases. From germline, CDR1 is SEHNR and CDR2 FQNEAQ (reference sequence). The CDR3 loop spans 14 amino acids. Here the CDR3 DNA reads TGTGCCAGCAGCTTTGGGGGGCTGGCCTCACCCCTCCACTTT. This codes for CASSFGGLASPLHF.

In DNA, the CDR3 is TGTGCCAGTAACCCGGGACTAGCGGGGCCGATCTACGAGCAGTACTTC. As protein: CASNPGLAGPIYEQYF. The chain recombines TRBV19 with TRBJ2-7, with TRBD2 identical over 13 bases. There are 16 residues in the CDR3. The germline V gene has CDR1 LNHDA and CDR2 SQIVND (reference sequence). The V gene end was trimmed by 7 bases and the J gene end by 3 bases; junction bases not matched to a gene: 9.

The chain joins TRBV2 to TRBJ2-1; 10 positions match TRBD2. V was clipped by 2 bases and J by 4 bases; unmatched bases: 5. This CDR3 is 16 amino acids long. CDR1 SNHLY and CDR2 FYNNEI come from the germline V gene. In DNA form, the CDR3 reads TGTGCCAGCAGTGAATACCTAGCGGGGGAATACAATGAGCAGTTCTTC. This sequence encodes CASSEYLAGEYNEQFF.